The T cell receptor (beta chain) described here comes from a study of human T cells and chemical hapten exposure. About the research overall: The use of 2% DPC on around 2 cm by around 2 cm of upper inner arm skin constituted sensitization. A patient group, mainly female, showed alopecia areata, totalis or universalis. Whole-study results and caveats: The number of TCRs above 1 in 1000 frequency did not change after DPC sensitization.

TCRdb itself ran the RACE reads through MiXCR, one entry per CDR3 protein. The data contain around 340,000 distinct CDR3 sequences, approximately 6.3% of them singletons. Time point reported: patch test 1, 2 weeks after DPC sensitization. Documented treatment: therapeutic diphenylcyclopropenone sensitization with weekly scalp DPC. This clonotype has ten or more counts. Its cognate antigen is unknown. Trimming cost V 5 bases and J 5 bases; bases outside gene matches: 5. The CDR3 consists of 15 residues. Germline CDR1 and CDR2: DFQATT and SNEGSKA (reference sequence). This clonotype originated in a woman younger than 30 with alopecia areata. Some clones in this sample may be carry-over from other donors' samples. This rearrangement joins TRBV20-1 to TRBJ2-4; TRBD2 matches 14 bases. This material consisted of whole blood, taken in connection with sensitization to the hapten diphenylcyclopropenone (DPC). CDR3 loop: CSAARLAGGQNIQYF. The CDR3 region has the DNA TGCAGTGCTGCTCGACTAGCGGGGGGGCAAAACATTCAGTACTTC.